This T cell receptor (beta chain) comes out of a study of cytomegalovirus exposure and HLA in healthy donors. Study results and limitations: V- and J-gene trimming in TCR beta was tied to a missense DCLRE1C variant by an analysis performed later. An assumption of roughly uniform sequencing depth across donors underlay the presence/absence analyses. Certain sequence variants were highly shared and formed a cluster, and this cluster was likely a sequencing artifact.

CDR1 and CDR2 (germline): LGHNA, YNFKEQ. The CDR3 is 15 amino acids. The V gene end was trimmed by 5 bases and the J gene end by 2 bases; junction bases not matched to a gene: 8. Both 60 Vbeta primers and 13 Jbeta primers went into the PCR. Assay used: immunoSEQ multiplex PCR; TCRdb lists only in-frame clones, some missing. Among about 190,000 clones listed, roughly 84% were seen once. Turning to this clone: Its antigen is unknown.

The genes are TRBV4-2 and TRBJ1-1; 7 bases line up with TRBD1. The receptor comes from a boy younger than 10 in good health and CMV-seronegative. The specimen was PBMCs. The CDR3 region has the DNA TGTGCCAGCAGCGAACCCGGGACAGCCAACACTGAAGCTTTCTTT. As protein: CASSEPGTANTEAFF.